A single sample is the source of the 3 T cell receptor beta chains below, sequenced in a study of T cell responses to AZD1222 COVID-19 vaccine. The data were produced by immunoSEQ multiplex PCR, yet TCRdb's version contains in-frame clones alone and is incomplete. The sample carries fewer than 200,000 clones, approximately 91% recorded once. The sequenced sample was peripheral blood, obtained on day 0 of AZD1222 vaccination. These receptors came from an adult in good health.

The CDR3 loop reads CASSLAGTETQYF. In DNA, the CDR3 is TGTGCCAGCAGTTTGGCCGGAACAGAGACCCAGTACTTC. This chain joins TRBV6-2 or TRBV6-3 and TRBJ2-5, with D unclear. The germline V and J ends were trimmed by 4 bases and 4 bases, with 10 bases remaining between them. The CDR3 loop spans 13 amino acids. The germline V gene has CDR1 MNHEY and CDR2 SVGEGT.

The chain joins TRBV4-1 to TRBJ1-3; 7 positions agree with TRBD1. The CDR3 extends over 16 amino acids. Trimming cost V 3 bases and J 2 bases; bases outside gene matches: 7. CDR1 and CDR2 (germline): MGHRA, YSYEKL. The CDR3 sequence is CASSQRPDRAGNTIYF. DNA of the CDR3: TGCGCCAGCAGCCAGAGACCCGACAGGGCTGGAAACACCATATATTTT.

The rearrangement joins TRBV5-4 to TRBJ1-2, with D perhaps matching TRBD1 (6 bases). Trimming cost V 3 bases and J 0 bases, with 12 bases left between them. Germline V lookup: CDR1 SGHNT, CDR2 YYREEE (reference sequence). The CDR3 loop spans 15 amino acids. The CDR3 DNA reads as TGTGCCAGCAGCTCCGGGACACATACTAACTATGGCTACACCTTC. Translating it yields CASSSGTHTNYGYTF.